This T cell receptor beta chain was identified during a study of cytomegalovirus exposure and HLA in healthy donors. The study, taken as a whole, reports: Presence/absence analyses supposed approximately even sequencing depth among donors. Excluded were some V segments that proved indistinguishable, including TRBV6-2 and TRBV6-3.

Remarks on this clone: No antigen is known for it.

CDR3 length: 15 amino acids. Germline CDR1 reads LNHDA; CDR2 reads SQIVND (reference sequence). V was shortened by 4 bases and J by 3 bases, with 12 bases between the two germline ends. 13 Jbeta primers and 60 Vbeta primers were used for the PCR. Profiled with immunoSEQ multiplex PCR; TCRdb holds only in-frame clones, not every one. Reported are some 60,000 clones; the ten largest clones contain roughly 5.4%. The sample was PBMCs. This clonotype was obtained from a man aged 25 to 40 in good health and CMV-seropositive. The gene calls are TRBV19 and TRBJ1-4; D is unresolved. CDR3 residues: CASSNLRAANEKLFF. The DNA of the CDR3 is TGTGCCAGTAGTAACTTGAGGGCAGCTAATGAAAAACTGTTTTTT. Using reference TRBV19 and TRBJ1-4 for the parts outside the CDR3, the full variable domain is DGGITQSPKYLFRKEGQNVTLSCEQNLNHDAMYWYRQDPGQGLRLIYYSQIVNDFQKGDIAEGYSVSREKKESFPLTVTSAQKNPTAFYLCASSNLRAANEKLFFGSGTQLSVL.